This T cell receptor (beta chain) comes out of a study of T-cell reconstitution after alpha-beta-depleted transplantation in children. Trimming removed 5 bases at V and 0 bases at J, with 14 bases between. CDR3 length equals 16 residues. The germline V gene encodes CDR1 SGHRS and CDR2 YFSETQ. General observations from the study: Reportedly, roughly two months post-transplant, alpha-beta T cells arose from several hundred expanded graft clones.

Preparing the TCRbeta library involved the use of unique molecular identifiers. TCRdb independently ran MiXCR on the PCR reads; one entry per CDR3 protein. The sample holds about 200,000 distinct CDR3 sequences, approximately 8% seen once. This clonotype has a handful of counts. Its antigen is undetermined. This TCR came from a male patient between 2 and 9 years old who had a stem cell transplant for acute myeloid leukemia, so the T cells may come from the graft donor. V is TRBV5-1 and J is TRBJ2-2; D gene unclear. The specimen comprised PBMCs, mostly from graft donor cells, sampled 360 days after TCRalphabeta/CD19-depleted stem cell transplant. The CDR3 DNA reads TGCGCCAGCAGTCTGGAATCTTTTTCGAACACCGGGGAGCTGTTTTTT. Amino acid sequence: CASSLESFSNTGELFF.